A selection of T cell receptor beta chains follows, all from one sample in a study of blood T cell repertoires in COVID-19. This table comes from immunoSEQ multiplex PCR, and its TCRdb copy is limited to in-frame clones, with some not included. The table includes 70,000 or so clones, roughly 91% detected once. What was sequenced was peripheral blood. These receptors came from a woman between 18 and 29 years old with acute or convalescent COVID-19. The CDR3 runs from the conserved cysteine through the conserved F or W. Each record gives: V gene, D gene, J gene, clone size, CDR3 protein, CDR3 DNA. A D gene is named only where the DNA matches it firmly. Clone size is not always given. Where it is, it says once, few, many or a class for expanded clones.

v_gene: TRBV5-5
d_gene: TRBD2
j_gene: TRBJ2-1
abundance: once
CDR3aa: CASSLTSGKTEQFF
CDR3nt: TGTGCCAGCAGCTTGACTAGCGGGAAAACAGAGCAGTTCTTC

v_gene: TRBV7-9
d_gene: TRBD1
j_gene: TRBJ2-2
abundance: -
CDR3aa: CASSTGTATGELFF
CDR3nt: TGTGCCAGCAGCACCGGGACAGCTACCGGGGAGCTGTTTTTT

v_gene: TRBV2
d_gene: -
j_gene: TRBJ1-3
abundance: -
CDR3aa: CASSAFRLGGNTIYF
CDR3nt: TGTGCCAGCAGTGCCTTTCGACTTGGGGGAAACACCATATATTTT

v_gene: TRBV4-3
d_gene: -
j_gene: TRBJ1-2
abundance: once
CDR3aa: CASSQGFATRGYGYTF
CDR3nt: TGCGCCAGCAGCCAAGGGTTCGCGACAAGGGGCTATGGCTACACCTTC

v_gene: TRBV28
d_gene: TRBD1
j_gene: TRBJ1-5
abundance: once
CDR3aa: CASSPDRGIIQPQHF
CDR3nt: TGTGCCAGCAGCCCAGACAGGGGGATTATTCAGCCCCAGCATTTT

v_gene: TRBV27
d_gene: -
j_gene: TRBJ1-3
abundance: -
CDR3aa: CASSLSGNPGNTIYF
CDR3nt: TGTGCCAGCAGTTTGTCAGGAAACCCCGGAAACACCATATATTTT

v_gene: TRBV6-1
d_gene: -
j_gene: TRBJ1-2
abundance: few
CDR3aa: CASSEVSGSGYTF
CDR3nt: TGTGCCAGCAGTGAAGTGTCAGGATCTGGCTACACCTTC

v_gene: TRBV27
d_gene: TRBD2
j_gene: TRBJ2-3
abundance: -
CDR3aa: CASSFSRRGGTDTQYF
CDR3nt: TGTGCCAGCAGTTTCTCGCGGCGGGGGGGAACAGATACGCAGTATTTT

v_gene: TRBV30
d_gene: TRBD2
j_gene: TRBJ2-1
abundance: once
CDR3aa: CAWIGTSGNSGEQFF
CDR3nt: TGTGCCTGGATAGGGACTAGCGGGAATAGTGGTGAGCAGTTCTTC

v_gene: TRBV5-5
d_gene: TRBD1
j_gene: TRBJ2-7
abundance: -
CDR3aa: CASSPGTGWIYEQYF
CDR3nt: TGTGCCAGCAGCCCTGGGACAGGATGGATCTACGAGCAGTACTTC

v_gene: TRBV7-2
d_gene: -
j_gene: TRBJ2-3
abundance: once
CDR3aa: CASSPSQAGSTTDTQYF
CDR3nt: TGTGCCAGCAGCCCATCGCAGGCAGGGTCGACCACAGATACGCAGTATTTT

v_gene: TRBV15
d_gene: -
j_gene: TRBJ1-5
abundance: -
CDR3aa: CATSWGRGPLNQPQHF
CDR3nt: TGTGCCACCAGCTGGGGGCGGGGGCCGTTGAACCAGCCCCAGCATTTT

v_gene: TRBV6-5
d_gene: TRBD1
j_gene: TRBJ1-2
abundance: -
CDR3aa: CASSRADRAYGYTF
CDR3nt: TGTGCCAGCAGTAGGGCGGACAGGGCCTATGGCTACACCTTC

v_gene: TRBV6-5
d_gene: -
j_gene: TRBJ1-1
abundance: -
CDR3aa: CASSYSRQNTEAFF
CDR3nt: TGTGCCAGCAGTTACTCGAGGCAGAACACTGAAGCTTTCTTT

v_gene: TRBV5-6
d_gene: TRBD2
j_gene: TRBJ2-4
abundance: once
CDR3aa: CASSGTSGRALNIQYF
CDR3nt: TGTGCCAGCAGCGGGACTAGCGGGAGGGCCCTAAACATTCAGTACTTC

v_gene: TRBV9
d_gene: TRBD1
j_gene: TRBJ2-1
abundance: -
CDR3aa: CASSVYRGLNEQFF
CDR3nt: TGTGCCAGCAGCGTGTACAGGGGGCTGAATGAGCAGTTCTTC

v_gene: TRBV4-3
d_gene: -
j_gene: TRBJ1-2
abundance: -
CDR3aa: CASSAGSNYGYTF
CDR3nt: TGCGCCAGCAGCGCCGGGTCTAACTATGGCTACACCTTC

v_gene: TRBV5-5
d_gene: TRBD1
j_gene: TRBJ2-3
abundance: once
CDR3aa: CASSVDRVYTDTQYF
CDR3nt: TGTGCCAGCAGCGTGGACAGGGTATACACAGATACGCAGTATTTT

v_gene: TRBV20-1
d_gene: -
j_gene: TRBJ2-1
abundance: -
CDR3aa: CSARDLNEQFF
CDR3nt: TGCAGTGCTAGAGATCTAAATGAGCAGTTCTTC

v_gene: TRBV2
d_gene: -
j_gene: TRBJ1-5
abundance: -
CDR3aa: CASSVGGAQPQHF
CDR3nt: TGTGCCAGCAGTGTTGGGGGGGCTCAGCCCCAGCATTTT

v_gene: TRBV10-2
d_gene: -
j_gene: TRBJ2-4
abundance: -
CDR3aa: CASMPQSGKKNIQYF
CDR3nt: TGCGCCAGCATGCCCCAAAGCGGAAAGAAAAACATTCAGTACTTC

v_gene: TRBV6-1
d_gene: TRBD1
j_gene: TRBJ1-5
abundance: once
CDR3aa: CASSEAPVRGTGAQPQHF
CDR3nt: TGTGCCAGCAGTGAAGCTCCAGTGCGCGGGACAGGGGCTCAGCCCCAGCATTTT

v_gene: TRBV7-2
d_gene: -
j_gene: TRBJ1-2
abundance: once
CDR3aa: CASSPTGYGYTF
CDR3nt: TGTGCCAGCAGCCCAACAGGGTATGGCTACACCTTC

v_gene: TRBV7-2
d_gene: TRBD2
j_gene: TRBJ2-7
abundance: few
CDR3aa: CASSSTSGWYEQYF
CDR3nt: TGTGCCAGCAGCTCGACTAGCGGGTGGTACGAGCAGTACTTC

v_gene: TRBV18
d_gene: -
j_gene: TRBJ1-1
abundance: -
CDR3aa: CASSPGAGTEAFF
CDR3nt: TGTGCCAGCTCACCAGGAGCGGGCACTGAAGCTTTCTTT

v_gene: TRBV19
d_gene: TRBD1
j_gene: TRBJ1-5
abundance: -
CDR3aa: CASSILGQGFINGNQPQHF
CDR3nt: TGTGCCAGTAGTATTCTGGGACAGGGATTCATCAACGGCAATCAGCCCCAGCATTTT

v_gene: TRBV27
d_gene: TRBD1
j_gene: TRBJ2-2
abundance: -
CDR3aa: CASSLNRGNTGELFF
CDR3nt: TGTGCCAGCAGTTTAAACAGGGGGAACACCGGGGAGCTGTTTTTT

v_gene: TRBV5-5
d_gene: -
j_gene: TRBJ2-2
abundance: -
CDR3aa: CASTPVAFLNTGELFF
CDR3nt: TGTGCCAGCACCCCAGTCGCCTTCTTGAACACCGGGGAGCTGTTTTTT

v_gene: TRBV11-2
d_gene: TRBD1
j_gene: TRBJ2-7
abundance: -
CDR3aa: CASSLILGQGAEQYF
CDR3nt: TGTGCCAGCAGCTTAATTCTTGGACAGGGGGCCGAGCAGTACTTC

v_gene: TRBV7-2
d_gene: -
j_gene: TRBJ1-2
abundance: -
CDR3aa: CASSLEHRAEGYTF
CDR3nt: TGTGCCAGCAGCTTAGAACACAGGGCTGAAGGCTACACCTTC

v_gene: TRBV28
d_gene: -
j_gene: TRBJ1-2
abundance: -
CDR3aa: CASKTTGNYGYTF
CDR3nt: TGTGCCAGCAAAACAACGGGAAACTATGGCTACACCTTC

v_gene: TRBV4-1
d_gene: TRBD1
j_gene: TRBJ1-2
abundance: -
CDR3aa: CASSQDTTPGQGLGGYTF
CDR3nt: TGCGCCAGCAGCCAAGATACTACACCGGGACAGGGCTTGGGTGGCTACACCTTC

v_gene: TRBV2
d_gene: -
j_gene: TRBJ1-2
abundance: -
CDR3aa: CASNFYGVANYGYTF
CDR3nt: TGTGCCAGCAACTTTTACGGGGTCGCGAACTATGGCTACACCTTC

v_gene: TRBV18
d_gene: -
j_gene: TRBJ1-1
abundance: few
CDR3aa: CASSPGRGSLRSDTEAFF
CDR3nt: TGTGCCAGCTCACCCGGGCGGGGTTCCCTGCGGTCGGACACTGAAGCTTTCTTT